The rows below give T cell receptor beta chains drawn from one sample of a study of blood T cell repertoires in COVID-19. Assay: immunoSEQ multiplex PCR; the TCRdb copy retains only in-frame clones and omits some. The data contain about 250,000 clones, roughly 82% of them singletons. Sequencing input: peripheral blood. The receptors derive from a woman older than 75 with COVID-19, enrolled during active disease. Both conserved end residues are part of each CDR3. Fields, in order: D gene, V gene, J gene, clone size, CDR3 length, CDR3 protein, CDR3 DNA. The D gene is left open where the match is weak. Not all rows give a size; the values are once, few, many and, for expanded clones, a class.

TRBD1	TRBV6-4	TRBJ1-2	.	15	CASSPQGTGASGYTF	TGTGCCAGCAGTCCTCAGGGGACAGGGGCCTCCGGCTACACCTTC
TRBD1	TRBV27	TRBJ1-6	.	16	CASSSGTGGSSSPLHF	TGTGCCAGCAGTTCCGGGACAGGGGGCTCTTCTTCACCCCTCCACTTT
.	TRBV12-5	TRBJ1-2	.	13	CASGLGADLGYTF	TGTGCTAGTGGTTTAGGGGCTGATCTTGGCTACACCTTC
.	TRBV7-2	TRBJ1-3	.	16	CASSPSSGFAGNTIYF	TGTGCCAGCAGCCCAAGCTCAGGGTTTGCTGGAAACACCATATATTTT
.	TRBV28	TRBJ1-5	.	15	CASSRQRYSNQPQHF	TGTGCCAGCAGTAGACAGCGATATAGCAATCAGCCCCAGCATTTT
TRBD1	TRBV19	TRBJ2-7	.	15	CASSIGGQGAYEQYF	TGTGCCAGTAGTATTGGTGGACAGGGGGCCTACGAGCAGTACTTC
TRBD2	TRBV19	TRBJ2-1	.	15	CASRASGGTYNEQFF	TGTGCCAGTAGGGCTAGCGGGGGAACCTACAATGAGCAGTTCTTC
.	TRBV19	TRBJ2-5	.	13	CASTGGQRETQYF	TGTGCCAGTACCGGAGGGCAACGAGAGACCCAGTACTTC
.	TRBV12-3/TRBV12-4	TRBJ2-2	.	13	CASSLRVTGELFF	TGTGCCAGCAGTCTCAGGGTTACCGGGGAGCTGTTTTTT
.	TRBV4-3	TRBJ1-4	.	16	CASSQSRTATNEKLFF	TGCGCCAGCAGCCAATCTCGGACAGCAACTAATGAAAAACTGTTTTTT
TRBD1	TRBV29-1	TRBJ1-1	.	11	CSVGYRGEAFF	TGCAGCGTTGGATACAGGGGGGAAGCTTTCTTT
TRBD2	TRBV18	TRBJ2-2	once	17	CASSPPGLAGGTGELFF	TGTGCCAGCTCACCACCGGGACTAGCGGGAGGCACCGGGGAGCTGTTTTTT
TRBD2	TRBV27	TRBJ2-2	once	17	CASSLLRGASNTGELFF	TGTGCCAGCAGTTTATTGCGGGGGGCCTCGAACACCGGGGAGCTGTTTTTT
.	TRBV2	TRBJ1-2	.	12	CASSGQAGGYTF	TGTGCCAGCAGTGGACAGGCAGGCGGCTACACCTTC
TRBD1	TRBV28	TRBJ1-3	.	15	CASRLQGARGNTIYF	TGTGCCAGCAGGCTTCAGGGGGCCCGGGGAAACACCATATATTTT
.	TRBV29-1	TRBJ1-3	.	13	CSFRDGRGNTIYF	TGCAGCTTCCGGGACGGACGGGGGAACACCATATATTTT